Listed below are T cell receptor beta chains from one sample, sequenced in a study of shared clonotypes between healthy human individuals. Sequencing was performed with immunoSEQ multiplex PCR; in TCRdb, only in-frame clones are kept and a portion is missing. The sample lists 490,000 or so clones; around three quarters were seen once. The sample consisted of PBMCs. These receptors all stem from a woman between 40 and 50 years old in good health. Some clones in this sample may be carry-over from other donors' samples. The CDR3 runs from the conserved cysteine through the conserved F or W. Each record gives: V gene, J gene, D gene, clone size, CDR3 protein, CDR3 DNA. The D gene is left open where the match is weak. Clone sizes are given selectively: once, few, many, or a class where the clone is expanded.

v_call: TRBV18
j_call: TRBJ2-3
d_call: TRBD1
clone_size: NA
cdr3_aa: CASSLLQGAGIGTQYF
cdr3_nt: TGTGCCAGCTCACTCCTACAGGGGGCTGGGATCGGTACGCAGTATTTT

v_call: TRBV7-9
j_call: TRBJ2-7
d_call: NA
clone_size: NA
cdr3_aa: CASSLAQGTYEQYF
cdr3_nt: TGTGCCAGCAGCTTAGCGCAGGGAACCTACGAGCAGTACTTC

v_call: TRBV5-1
j_call: TRBJ2-2
d_call: TRBD1
clone_size: NA
cdr3_aa: CASSLEGTGVGTGELFF
cdr3_nt: TGCGCCAGCAGCTTGGAAGGGACAGGGGTAGGGACCGGGGAGCTGTTTTTT

v_call: TRBV7-8
j_call: TRBJ1-2
d_call: NA
clone_size: NA
cdr3_aa: CASSLGRSYGYTF
cdr3_nt: TGTGCCAGCAGCTTGGGGAGGTCCTATGGCTACACCTTC

v_call: TRBV25-1
j_call: TRBJ1-1
d_call: NA
clone_size: NA
cdr3_aa: CASSVQNTEAFF
cdr3_nt: TGTGCCAGCAGTGTCCAGAACACTGAAGCTTTCTTT

v_call: TRBV4-2
j_call: TRBJ1-2
d_call: NA
clone_size: NA
cdr3_aa: CASSQEGGPFFYGYTF
cdr3_nt: TGTGCCAGCAGCCAAGAAGGGGGACCTTTCTTCTATGGCTACACCTTC

v_call: TRBV5-1
j_call: TRBJ2-7
d_call: TRBD1
clone_size: NA
cdr3_aa: CASSEGQAYEQYF
cdr3_nt: TGCGCCAGCAGCGAGGGACAGGCCTACGAGCAGTACTTC

v_call: TRBV7-2
j_call: TRBJ2-2
d_call: TRBD2
clone_size: NA
cdr3_aa: CASSFGLARARGTGELFF
cdr3_nt: TGTGCCAGCAGCTTTGGACTAGCTAGGGCCCGGGGCACCGGGGAGCTGTTTTTT

v_call: TRBV5-1
j_call: TRBJ1-1
d_call: NA
clone_size: NA
cdr3_aa: CASSLANSGDTEAFF
cdr3_nt: TGCGCCAGCAGCTTGGCAAATTCAGGGGACACTGAAGCTTTCTTT

v_call: TRBV27
j_call: TRBJ2-7
d_call: NA
clone_size: NA
cdr3_aa: CASSTFMGEAYEQYF
cdr3_nt: TGTGCCAGCAGTACCTTCATGGGGGAGGCCTACGAGCAGTACTTC

v_call: TRBV4-3
j_call: TRBJ2-7
d_call: NA
clone_size: NA
cdr3_aa: CASSQEGSYEQYF
cdr3_nt: TGCGCCAGCAGCCAAGAAGGTAGCTACGAGCAGTACTTC

v_call: TRBV5-4
j_call: TRBJ2-4
d_call: NA
clone_size: NA
cdr3_aa: CASSPGAAKNIQYF
cdr3_nt: TGTGCCAGCAGCCCGGGAGCGGCCAAAAACATTCAGTACTTC

v_call: TRBV6-4
j_call: TRBJ1-5
d_call: TRBD1
clone_size: many
cdr3_aa: CASSETGDSNQPQHF
cdr3_nt: TGTGCCAGCAGTGAGACAGGGGATAGCAATCAGCCCCAGCATTTT

v_call: TRBV4-2
j_call: TRBJ2-5
d_call: TRBD2
clone_size: NA
cdr3_aa: CASSQRRGSGETQYF
cdr3_nt: TGTGCCAGCAGCCAACGCCGCGGGAGTGGGGAGACCCAGTACTTC

v_call: TRBV5-6
j_call: TRBJ2-1
d_call: NA
clone_size: NA
cdr3_aa: CASSLGPYEQFF
cdr3_nt: TGTGCCAGCAGCTTGGGGCCGTATGAGCAGTTCTTC

v_call: TRBV4-1
j_call: TRBJ2-1
d_call: NA
clone_size: once
cdr3_aa: CASSQDLAGIDNEQFF
cdr3_nt: TGCGCCAGCAGCCAAGATTTGGCAGGGATCGACAATGAGCAGTTCTTC

v_call: TRBV6-5
j_call: TRBJ1-2
d_call: NA
clone_size: NA
cdr3_aa: CASSYSTGIAGYTF
cdr3_nt: TGTGCCAGCAGTTACTCCACAGGTATTGCCGGCTACACCTTC

v_call: TRBV10-1
j_call: TRBJ2-6
d_call: TRBD1
clone_size: NA
cdr3_aa: CASKRVKGTDPGLRSGANVLTF
cdr3_nt: TGCGCCAGCAAAAGGGTAAAGGGGACAGATCCTGGTCTTCGCTCTGGGGCCAACGTCCTGACTTTC

v_call: TRBV27
j_call: TRBJ1-2
d_call: TRBD1
clone_size: few
cdr3_aa: CASSTGQGIYLGYTF
cdr3_nt: TGTGCCAGCAGTACCGGACAGGGGATATATTTAGGCTACACCTTC

v_call: TRBV7-9
j_call: TRBJ2-7
d_call: NA
clone_size: NA
cdr3_aa: CASSFSYEQYF
cdr3_nt: TGTGCCAGCAGCTTTTCTTACGAGCAGTACTTC

v_call: TRBV16
j_call: TRBJ2-2
d_call: NA
clone_size: NA
cdr3_aa: CASSLSTGQNGELFF
cdr3_nt: TGTGCCAGCAGCCTCTCGACAGGTCAGAACGGGGAGCTGTTTTTT

v_call: TRBV5-1
j_call: TRBJ2-5
d_call: TRBD2
clone_size: NA
cdr3_aa: CASSSGLAGGGETQYF
cdr3_nt: TGCGCCAGCAGCTCCGGACTAGCGGGAGGCGGTGAGACCCAGTACTTC

v_call: TRBV28
j_call: TRBJ2-3
d_call: NA
clone_size: NA
cdr3_aa: CASSPDLPHTDTQYF
cdr3_nt: TGTGCCAGCAGTCCGGACCTCCCCCACACAGATACGCAGTATTTT

v_call: TRBV28
j_call: TRBJ2-1
d_call: NA
clone_size: NA
cdr3_aa: CASIPRGAGRGFF
cdr3_nt: TGTGCCAGCATCCCGCGGGGAGCCGGGCGGGGGTTCTTC

v_call: TRBV28
j_call: TRBJ2-7
d_call: TRBD1
clone_size: NA
cdr3_aa: CASRDRRPYEQYF
cdr3_nt: TGTGCCAGCAGGGACAGGCGCCCATACGAGCAGTACTTC

v_call: TRBV5-1
j_call: TRBJ1-4
d_call: NA
clone_size: NA
cdr3_aa: CASSLQENEKLFF
cdr3_nt: TGCGCCAGCAGCTTACAGGAAAATGAAAAACTGTTTTTT

v_call: TRBV5-1
j_call: TRBJ2-3
d_call: TRBD1
clone_size: NA
cdr3_aa: CASRSGTGASTDTQYF
cdr3_nt: TGCGCCAGCAGGTCCGGGACAGGGGCTAGCACAGATACGCAGTATTTT

v_call: TRBV7-7
j_call: TRBJ1-5
d_call: NA
clone_size: NA
cdr3_aa: CASSLPGQRPQHF
cdr3_nt: TGTGCCAGCAGCCTTCCGGGGCAGCGGCCCCAGCATTTT

v_call: TRBV18
j_call: TRBJ1-1
d_call: NA
clone_size: NA
cdr3_aa: CASSPAGALMNTEAFF
cdr3_nt: TGTGCCAGCTCACCCGCAGGGGCCCTCATGAACACTGAAGCTTTCTTT

v_call: TRBV11-2
j_call: TRBJ1-4
d_call: TRBD1
clone_size: NA
cdr3_aa: CASSQTGESEKLFF
cdr3_nt: TGTGCCAGCAGCCAAACAGGGGAATCGGAAAAACTGTTTTTT

v_call: TRBV11-1
j_call: TRBJ2-7
d_call: NA
clone_size: NA
cdr3_aa: CASSLGQNSYEQYF
cdr3_nt: TGTGCCAGCAGCTTAGGGCAGAACTCCTACGAGCAGTACTTC

v_call: TRBV7-9
j_call: TRBJ2-1
d_call: NA
clone_size: NA
cdr3_aa: CASSLELGSVYNEQFF
cdr3_nt: TGTGCCAGCAGCTTAGAGCTAGGGAGCGTCTACAATGAGCAGTTCTTC

v_call: TRBV5-6
j_call: TRBJ2-7
d_call: TRBD1
clone_size: NA
cdr3_aa: CASSPEQGLLYEQYF
cdr3_nt: TGTGCCAGCAGCCCGGAACAGGGGCTGTTGTACGAGCAGTACTTC

v_call: TRBV6-1
j_call: TRBJ1-4
d_call: TRBD1
clone_size: NA
cdr3_aa: CQQRGKGTDNEKLFF
cdr3_nt: TGCCAGCAGCGGGGAAAGGGGACAGATAATGAAAAACTGTTTTTT

v_call: TRBV5-1
j_call: TRBJ2-5
d_call: NA
clone_size: NA
cdr3_aa: CASSLAPGPETQYF
cdr3_nt: TGCGCCAGCAGCTTGGCCCCCGGTCCAGAGACCCAGTACTTC

v_call: TRBV27
j_call: TRBJ1-2
d_call: NA
clone_size: NA
cdr3_aa: CASSGVGGPDGYTF
cdr3_nt: TGTGCCAGCTCGGGGGTAGGGGGGCCGGATGGCTACACCTTC

v_call: TRBV1
j_call: TRBJ1-5
d_call: NA
clone_size: NA
cdr3_aa: CTSSRVGRGLGSNQPQHF
cdr3_nt: TGCACCAGCAGCCGAGTGGGCAGGGGGCTCGGTAGCAATCAGCCCCAGCATTTT

v_call: TRBV7-9
j_call: TRBJ1-2
d_call: NA
clone_size: many
cdr3_aa: CASSLDTGSGYTF
cdr3_nt: TGTGCCAGCAGCTTAGACACAGGGTCCGGCTACACCTTC

v_call: TRBV18
j_call: TRBJ2-1
d_call: TRBD1
clone_size: NA
cdr3_aa: CASSETGGSGNEQFF
cdr3_nt: TGTGCCAGCTCAGAGACAGGGGGCTCTGGAAATGAGCAGTTCTTC

v_call: TRBV9
j_call: TRBJ2-6
d_call: NA
clone_size: NA
cdr3_aa: CASSVGYRVGSGANVLTF
cdr3_nt: TGTGCCAGCAGCGTAGGTTACAGGGTAGGCTCTGGGGCCAACGTCCTGACTTTC

v_call: TRBV20-1
j_call: TRBJ1-1
d_call: NA
clone_size: NA
cdr3_aa: CSARGNTEAFF
cdr3_nt: TGCAGTGCTAGGGGGAACACTGAAGCTTTCTTT

v_call: TRBV4-1
j_call: TRBJ1-4
d_call: TRBD1
clone_size: NA
cdr3_aa: CASSPPPGQGYGTLLKKLFF
cdr3_nt: TGCGCCAGCAGCCCGCCTCCGGGACAGGGTTATGGGACCCTTTTGAAAAAACTGTTTTTT

v_call: TRBV6-5
j_call: TRBJ1-6
d_call: NA
clone_size: NA
cdr3_aa: CATSSYNSPLHF
cdr3_nt: TGTGCAACGAGCTCCTATAATTCACCCCTCCACTTT

v_call: TRBV5-4
j_call: TRBJ1-4
d_call: NA
clone_size: NA
cdr3_aa: CASSWGAGANEKLFF
cdr3_nt: TGTGCCAGCAGCTGGGGGGCAGGGGCTAATGAAAAACTGTTTTTT

v_call: TRBV15
j_call: TRBJ2-3
d_call: TRBD1
clone_size: NA
cdr3_aa: CATSRRTGGIDTQYF
cdr3_nt: TGTGCCACCAGCAGACGGACAGGGGGCATAGATACGCAGTATTTT

v_call: TRBV4-2
j_call: TRBJ2-1
d_call: TRBD1
clone_size: NA
cdr3_aa: CASSLGRDSYNEQFF
cdr3_nt: TGTGCCAGCAGCCTCGGTCGGGACAGTTACAATGAGCAGTTCTTC

v_call: TRBV29-1
j_call: TRBJ2-2
d_call: NA
clone_size: NA
cdr3_aa: CSVVPFAGEQFF
cdr3_nt: TGCAGCGTTGTTCCCTTTGCCGGGGAGCAGTTTTTT

v_call: TRBV7-2
j_call: TRBJ2-7
d_call: NA
clone_size: NA
cdr3_aa: CASSKSAGPQRDF
cdr3_nt: TGTGCCAGCAGCAAAAGCGCGGGACCACAAAGGGACTTC

v_call: TRBV4-2
j_call: TRBJ2-1
d_call: NA
clone_size: NA
cdr3_aa: CASSQVAEDYNEQFF
cdr3_nt: TGTGCCAGCAGCCAAGTGGCGGAGGACTACAATGAGCAGTTCTTC

v_call: TRBV29-1
j_call: TRBJ1-4
d_call: NA
clone_size: NA
cdr3_aa: CSVESREKLFF
cdr3_nt: TGCAGCGTTGAAAGTCGGGAAAAACTGTTTTTT

v_call: TRBV6-7
j_call: TRBJ2-2
d_call: NA
clone_size: few
cdr3_aa: CASSYPTNLANTGELFF
cdr3_nt: TGTGCCAGCAGTTACCCAACCAATCTCGCGAACACCGGGGAGCTGTTTTTT

v_call: TRBV6-6
j_call: TRBJ2-7
d_call: NA
clone_size: NA
cdr3_aa: CASSYDRPYEQYF
cdr3_nt: TGTGCCAGCAGTTACGACAGGCCCTACGAGCAGTACTTC

v_call: TRBV28
j_call: TRBJ1-5
d_call: NA
clone_size: NA
cdr3_aa: CASCSVGGSNQPQHF
cdr3_nt: TGTGCCAGCTGCTCGGTAGGGGGGAGCAATCAGCCCCAGCATTTT

v_call: TRBV30
j_call: TRBJ2-2
d_call: TRBD1
clone_size: NA
cdr3_aa: CAWSKGQPTGELFF
cdr3_nt: TGTGCCTGGAGTAAGGGACAGCCCACCGGGGAGCTGTTTTTT